This TCR beta chain was recorded in a study of identical twins. Carrying unique molecular identifiers, the cDNA also gained a universal primer site through template switching. TCRdb re-called the 5' RACE reads through MiXCR, storing one row per CDR3 protein. This table holds about 530,000 distinct CDR3 sequences, 13% to 15% found once. Donors uniformly comprised healthy Caucasians. Germline lookup yields CDR1 KGHDR and CDR2 SFDVKD. The CDR3 extends over 15 amino acids. Trimming took off 5 bases at V and 3 bases at J, with 16 bases between the two ends. There are a few counts of this clonotype. Its target is not known. General observations from the study: Partly confounded zero-insertion analyses could result from invariant MAIT and iNKT cells.

This sample also belongs to another study, concerning yellow fever vaccine responses in identical twins.

What was sequenced was CD4+ T cells sorted from blood. The genes are TRBV24-1 and TRBJ2-7; no clear D. The sequence derives from a woman between 18 and 29 years old in good health. In DNA form, the CDR3 reads TGTGCCACCAGTGTTAAAGGTGTAGGTTTCTACGAGCAGTACTTC. Residues: CATSVKGVGFYEQYF.